What follows is one TCR beta chain and its context. The data were taken from a study of cytomegalovirus exposure and HLA in healthy donors. Trimming cost V 8 bases and J 2 bases; bases outside gene matches: 9. This CDR3 spans 15 amino acids. Germline V gives CDR1 LNHDA, CDR2 SQIVND (reference sequence). The study ran its PCR with 60 Vbeta and 13 Jbeta primers. TCRdb's table, derived via immunoSEQ multiplex PCR, lists solely in-frame clones and lacks some. The sample holds 100,000 to 120,000 clones, around four fifths seen once. Material for sequencing was PBMCs. The TCR sequence derives from a man aged 25-40 years in good health and CMV-seropositive. The V call is TRBV19, the J call TRBJ2-1, with 7 bases that match TRBD2. The CDR3 here is CASAYTSETYNEQFF. The CDR3 DNA reads TGTGCCAGTGCCTATACTAGCGAAACCTACAATGAGCAGTTCTTC.